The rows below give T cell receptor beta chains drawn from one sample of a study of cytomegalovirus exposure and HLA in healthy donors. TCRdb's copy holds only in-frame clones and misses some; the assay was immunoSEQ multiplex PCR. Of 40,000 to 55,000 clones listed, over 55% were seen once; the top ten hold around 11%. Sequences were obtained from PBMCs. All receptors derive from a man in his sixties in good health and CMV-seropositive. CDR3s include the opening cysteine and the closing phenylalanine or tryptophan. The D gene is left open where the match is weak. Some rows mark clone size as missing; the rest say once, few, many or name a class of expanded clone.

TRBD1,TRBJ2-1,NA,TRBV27,TGTGCCAGCAGATCGGGACAGGGGGCGCGCAATGAGCAGTTCTTC,CASRSGQGARNEQFF
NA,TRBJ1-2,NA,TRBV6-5,TGTGCCAGCAGCAAGGCCGGGGTTAAGGGCTATGGCTACACCTTC,CASSKAGVKGYGYTF
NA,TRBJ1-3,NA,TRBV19,TGTGCCAGTAGTGCCGGACAGCACGCTGGAAACACCATATATTTT,CASSAGQHAGNTIYF
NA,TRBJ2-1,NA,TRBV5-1,TGCGCCAGCAGCTTGGTCGACAATGAGCAGTTCTTC,CASSLVDNEQFF
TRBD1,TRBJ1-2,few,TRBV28,TGTGCCAGCAGTACACCGGGACAGGGTGTTCGGTATGGCTACACCTTC,CASSTPGQGVRYGYTF
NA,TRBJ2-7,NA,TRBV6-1,TGTGCCAGCAGGGAAGGAAGCTACGAGCAGTACTTC,CASREGSYEQYF
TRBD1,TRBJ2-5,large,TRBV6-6,TGTGCCAGCAGTCCGACAGGGCTGGAGACCCAGTACTTC,CASSPTGLETQYF
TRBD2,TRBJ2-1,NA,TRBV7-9,TGTGCCAGCAGCTCAACAGGTTCCAGCGGGAGTTCCTACAATGAGCAGTTCTTC,CASSSTGSSGSSYNEQFF
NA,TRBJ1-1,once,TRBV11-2,TGTGCCAGCAGCTTCAGGGTGGGGAACACTGAAGCTTTCTTT,CASSFRVGNTEAFF
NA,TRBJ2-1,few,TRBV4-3,TGCGCCAGCAGCCATCAAGCTGGGACAAGATCCTACAATGAGCAGTTCTTC,CASSHQAGTRSYNEQFF
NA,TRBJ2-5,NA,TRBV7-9,TGTGCCAGCAGCTTAGTCCTTAGTCAAGAGACCCAGTACTTC,CASSLVLSQETQYF
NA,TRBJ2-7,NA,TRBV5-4,TGTGCCAGCAGCTTGGATCGAGCAAGCGAGCAGTACTTC,CASSLDRASEQYF
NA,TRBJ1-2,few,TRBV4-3,TGCGCCAGCAGCCAAGATATAGAGGGTACTAACTATGGCTACACCTTC,CASSQDIEGTNYGYTF
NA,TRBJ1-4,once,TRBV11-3,TGTGCCAGCAGCTTACTGGACACGGAAAAACTGTTTTTT,CASSLLDTEKLFF
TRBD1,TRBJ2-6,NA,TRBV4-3,TGCGCCAGCAGCCAAGGGACAGGGGGGTCTGGGGCCAACGTCCTGACTTTC,CASSQGTGGSGANVLTF
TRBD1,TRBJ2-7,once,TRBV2,TGTGCCAGCAATAGAGACAGGGCTGTCTACGAGCAGTACTTC,CASNRDRAVYEQYF
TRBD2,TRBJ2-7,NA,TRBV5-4,TGTGCCAGCAGCTTGGGCGGGGCTAGCGGATATTACGAGCAGTACTTC,CASSLGGASGYYEQYF
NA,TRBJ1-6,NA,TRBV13,TGTGCCAGCACCTCCGCGGGGCATTCACCCCTCCACTTT,CASTSAGHSPLHF
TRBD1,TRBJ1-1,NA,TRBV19,TGTGCCAGTAGTATGGGGAACAGGGGGACTGAAGCTTTCTTT,CASSMGNRGTEAFF
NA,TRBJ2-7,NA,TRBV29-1,TGCAGCGTTGAAGATAGAGGGGGACCTCGGGGGGCTAGTGGCTACGAGCAGTACTTC,CSVEDRGGPRGASGYEQYF
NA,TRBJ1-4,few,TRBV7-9,TGTGCCAGCAGCTTCCAGGGCGGTGATGAAAAACTGTTTTTT,CASSFQGGDEKLFF
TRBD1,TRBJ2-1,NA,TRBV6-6,TGTGCCAGCAGCAGACAGGGGGATGAGCAGTTCTTC,CASSRQGDEQFF
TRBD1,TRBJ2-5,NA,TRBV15,TGTGCCACCAGCAGAGATCGAGGGGGCACCCAGTACTTC,CATSRDRGGTQYF
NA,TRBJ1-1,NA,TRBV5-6,TGTGCCAGCAGCTTGGACAGATTAGACGTGGGTGAAGCTTTCTTT,CASSLDRLDVGEAFF
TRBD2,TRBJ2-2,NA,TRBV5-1,TGCGCCAGCAGCGCCGGGACTAGCGGGGGGACGGAGCTGTTTTTT,CASSAGTSGGTELFF
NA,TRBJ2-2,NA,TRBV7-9,TGTGCCAGCAGCTTAGTTTACGGGAGCTTTACCGGGGAGCTGTTTTTT,CASSLVYGSFTGELFF
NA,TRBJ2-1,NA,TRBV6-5,TGTGCCAGCAGTTACACCGACAGGTTGTACAATGAGCAGTTCTTC,CASSYTDRLYNEQFF